This T cell receptor (beta chain) was recorded in a study of shared clonotypes between healthy human individuals. The test was conducted at deep level. Produced via immunoSEQ multiplex PCR; TCRdb's table is partial and in-frame only. The sample yields more than 2,000,000 clones, roughly nine tenths seen once. The CDR3 has 13 amino acids. CDR1 is LNHDA, CDR2 SQIVND, per germline (reference sequence). Trimming cost V 9 bases and J 7 bases; bases outside gene matches: 6. Notes on the study in general: Sequencing depth was expected to influence donor clonotype sharing. The generation probabilities recorded for non-shared clonotypes fell below those of clonotypes shared by all four donors.

As concerns this clone: What it recognizes is unknown.

The TCR comes from a man aged 18 to 35 in good health. The source material was naive CD4+ T cells sorted from blood. Regarding subset: CD45RA+ positively selected. The chain links TRBV19 to TRBJ1-5, with 10 bases matching TRBD1. The CDR3 DNA reads as TGTGCCAGCCTCGGACAGGGGGGCCAGCCCCAGCATTTT. It codes for CASLGQGGQPQHF.